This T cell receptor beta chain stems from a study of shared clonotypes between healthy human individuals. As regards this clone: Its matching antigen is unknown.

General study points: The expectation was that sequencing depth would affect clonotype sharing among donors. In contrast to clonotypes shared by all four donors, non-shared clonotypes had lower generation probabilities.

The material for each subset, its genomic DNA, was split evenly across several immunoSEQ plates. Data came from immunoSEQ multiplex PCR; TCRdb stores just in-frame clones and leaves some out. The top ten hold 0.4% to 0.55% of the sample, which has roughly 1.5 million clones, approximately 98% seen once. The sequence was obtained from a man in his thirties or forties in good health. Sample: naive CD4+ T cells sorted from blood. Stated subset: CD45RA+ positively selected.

Written as DNA, the CDR3 is TGTGCCAGCAAACGACAGTTTAGCAATCAGCCCCAGCATTTT. It is translated as CASKRQFSNQPQHF. The chain is built from TRBV2 and TRBJ1-5, with a weak D call TRBD1 (5 bases). Between the trimmed V and J ends, which lost 7 bases and 0 bases, there was a span of 10 bases. Germline CDR1 and CDR2: SNHLY and FYNNEI. The CDR3 loop spans 14 amino acids.